A selection of T cell receptor beta chains follows, all from one sample in a study of blood T cell repertoires in COVID-19. Clones were sequenced by immunoSEQ multiplex PCR, and TCRdb holds only the in-frame ones, with some missing. This table has around 250,000 clones, roughly 86% appearing once. The sequencing sample was made of PBMCs or T cells enriched from blood (not recorded which). The receptors shown here come from a woman aged 50 to 65 who had recovered from COVID-19. Each CDR3 is given with its conserved first and last residue. D genes are given only for firm matches. Rows may omit the clone size; those that give it use once, few, many or a size class.

J gene	clone size	D gene	V gene	CDR3 protein	CDR3 DNA
TRBJ2-6	.	.	TRBV7-3	CASNQGSGANVLTF	TGTGCCAGCAACCAGGGGTCTGGGGCCAACGTCCTGACTTTC
TRBJ1-1	once	.	TRBV6-6	CASSNNRDSQGAFF	TGTGCCAGCAGTAATAACCGGGACTCCCAGGGAGCTTTCTTT
TRBJ1-5	.	.	TRBV10-3	CATSPEINSNQPQHF	TGTGCCACCTCCCCAGAAATCAATAGCAATCAGCCCCAGCATTTT
TRBJ2-1	few	.	TRBV7-6	CASSSAGGPANEQFF	TGTGCCAGCAGCTCCGCCGGAGGGCCGGCGAATGAGCAGTTCTTC
TRBJ1-5	.	TRBD1	TRBV7-2	CASNSRDRNQPQHF	TGTGCCAGCAACTCCCGGGACAGAAATCAGCCCCAGCATTTT
TRBJ2-5	.	.	TRBV4-2	CASSPSQGQETQYF	TGTGCCAGCAGCCCGAGCCAGGGCCAAGAGACCCAGTACTTC
TRBJ2-5	.	TRBD2	TRBV15	CATSRQEAGAAETQYF	TGTGCCACCAGCAGACAAGAAGCGGGAGCTGCAGAGACCCAGTACTTC
TRBJ2-1	.	TRBD2	TRBV27	CASSLGWGTRGYNEQFF	TGTGCCAGCAGTTTAGGGTGGGGGACTAGAGGTTACAATGAGCAGTTCTTC
TRBJ2-2	.	.	TRBV29-1	CSVGRRGRGTGELFF	TGCAGCGTTGGTCGTAGGGGGAGAGGTACCGGGGAGCTGTTTTTT
TRBJ1-5	.	TRBD1	TRBV30	CAWREQGNGRNQPQHF	TGTGCCTGGAGGGAACAGGGGAATGGGCGCAATCAGCCCCAGCATTTT
TRBJ2-7	.	.	TRBV1	CTSRRGTGGCDEQYF	TGCACCAGCAGACGAGGGACAGGGGGTTGCGACGAGCAGTACTTC
TRBJ1-1	.	.	TRBV7-8	CASSLGTASVVAFF	TGTGCCAGCAGCTTAGGGACAGCGTCGGTGGTCGCTTTCTTT
TRBJ2-7	once	TRBD1	TRBV27	CASSTGATYEQYF	TGTGCCAGCAGCACAGGGGCTACCTACGAGCAGTACTTC
TRBJ1-2	.	.	TRBV2	CASSVLYVGRGYTF	TGTGCCAGCAGTGTGTTGTATGTTGGCCGTGGCTACACCTTC
TRBJ1-1	.	.	TRBV3-1/TRBV3-2	CASSHAAKNTEAFF	TGTGCCAGCAGCCACGCTGCTAAGAACACTGAAGCTTTCTTT
TRBJ1-3	.	TRBD1	TRBV9	CASSPTPTGTGIYGNTIYF	TGTGCCAGCAGCCCCACCCCCACCGGGACAGGGATTTACGGAAACACCATATATTTT
TRBJ1-1	.	.	TRBV5-4	CASRGDNANTEAFF	TGTGCCAGCAGAGGGGACAACGCTAACACTGAAGCTTTCTTT
TRBJ2-7	.	.	TRBV3-1/TRBV3-2	CASSTRSGSYEQYF	TGTGCCAGCAGCACTCGTTCAGGGTCATACGAGCAGTACTTC
TRBJ2-5	once	.	TRBV27	CASQGIEAGKETQYF	TGTGCCAGTCAGGGCATAGAGGCTGGAAAAGAGACCCAGTACTTC
TRBJ1-5	.	.	TRBV28	CASSLVGPYQPQHF	TGTGCCAGCAGTTTAGTGGGGCCGTATCAGCCCCAGCATTTT
TRBJ2-3	once	TRBD2	TRBV3-1/TRBV3-2	CASSRLQREFSTQYF	TGTGCCAGCAGCCGTCTCCAGCGGGAGTTCTCTACGCAGTATTTT
TRBJ1-5	.	.	TRBV2	CASSGTSNQPQHF	TGTGCCAGCAGTGGGACAAGCAATCAGCCCCAGCATTTT
TRBJ2-2	.	TRBD1	TRBV5-1	CASSLGTAQNTGELFF	TGCGCCAGCAGCTTAGGGACAGCCCAGAACACCGGGGAGCTGTTTTTT
TRBJ1-1	.	.	TRBV19	CASSIGLMNTEAFF	TGTGCCAGTAGTATTGGGCTCATGAACACTGAAGCTTTCTTT
TRBJ2-5	.	.	TRBV10-1	CASSERKGQETQYF	TGCGCCAGCAGTGAGAGAAAGGGGCAGGAGACCCAGTACTTC
TRBJ1-5	few	.	TRBV18	CASSPTVNQPQHF	TGTGCCAGCTCACCCACAGTTAATCAGCCCCAGCATTTT
TRBJ2-3	.	TRBD2	TRBV5-1	CASSVSLGSGRTPDTQYF	TGCGCCAGCAGCGTCTCACTCGGCAGCGGGAGAACCCCAGATACGCAGTATTTT
TRBJ1-5	.	TRBD1	TRBV28	CASSSPTGNGLYSNQPQHF	TGTGCCAGCAGTTCGCCGACAGGGAACGGCCTTTATAGCAATCAGCCCCAGCATTTT
TRBJ2-3	.	.	TRBV20-1	CSASTLVYTDTQYF	TGCAGTGCTAGTACCCTAGTTTACACAGATACGCAGTATTTT
TRBJ1-1	.	TRBD1	TRBV25-1	CASKGTVYEAFF	TGTGCCAGCAAGGGGACAGTCTATGAAGCTTTCTTT
TRBJ1-1	.	.	TRBV3-1/TRBV3-2	CASSQETRVEAFF	TGTGCCAGCAGCCAAGAAACGAGGGTTGAAGCTTTCTTT
TRBJ2-7	.	TRBD2	TRBV9	CASSPSGTPRGSYEQYF	TGTGCCAGCAGTCCGAGCGGGACTCCGCGGGGCTCCTACGAGCAGTACTTC
TRBJ1-5	.	TRBD1	TRBV5-1	CASSLDGTASNQPQHF	TGCGCCAGCAGCTTGGACGGGACAGCTAGCAATCAGCCCCAGCATTTT
TRBJ1-1	.	.	TRBV3-1/TRBV3-2	CASSQDAPNTEAFF	TGTGCCAGCAGCCAAGATGCGCCGAACACTGAAGCTTTCTTT
TRBJ2-7	.	.	TRBV7-5	CARSRDGAGRLTYEQYF	TGTGCCAGAAGCCGAGATGGGGCGGGACGACTAACCTACGAGCAGTACTTC
TRBJ1-2	.	TRBD1	TRBV5-1	CASSSRTGYGYTF	TGCGCCAGCAGCTCCCGGACAGGCTATGGCTACACCTTC
TRBJ2-1	.	.	TRBV5-4	CASSLKTSPLNEQFF	TGTGCCAGCAGCTTGAAAACTAGCCCACTAAATGAGCAGTTCTTC
TRBJ2-2	.	.	TRBV9	CASSLRVSNTGELFF	TGTGCCAGCAGCCTCAGGGTATCGAACACCGGGGAGCTGTTTTTT
TRBJ1-2	.	.	TRBV29-1	CSVDLTGGYTF	TGCAGCGTTGATTTAACTGGTGGCTACACCTTC
TRBJ2-1	.	TRBD2	TRBV25-1	CASSEPSGPYNEQFF	TGTGCCAGCAGTGAACCTAGCGGGCCCTACAATGAGCAGTTCTTC
TRBJ2-1	.	TRBD2	TRBV5-5	CASSPGTSYNEQFF	TGTGCCAGCAGTCCCGGGACTAGCTACAATGAGCAGTTCTTC
TRBJ1-6	.	.	TRBV7-9	CASSLLDSPLHF	TGTGCCAGCAGCTTACTCGATTCACCCCTCCACTTT
TRBJ2-1	.	TRBD2	TRBV10-3	CAISARTNPLAGVGNEQFF	TGTGCCATCAGTGCCAGGACCAACCCCCTAGCGGGAGTGGGCAATGAGCAGTTCTTC
TRBJ2-3	once	.	TRBV21-1	CASSKQGPDTQYF	TGTGCCAGCAGCAAACAGGGCCCAGATACGCAGTATTTT
TRBJ2-5	.	.	TRBV20-1	CSASLSGQYF	TGCAGTGCTAGCCTCTCGGGCCAGTACTTC